This T cell receptor beta chain appears in the sequencing data of a study of Graves' ophthalmopathy and Graves' hyperthyroidism. Study-wide results and caveats: For separating ophthalmopathy from stable hyperthyroidism, a 13-signature model gave almost 90% sensitivity and about 80% specificity.

Germline-derived CDR1 and CDR2 are SGHAT and FQNNGV. Trimming took 3 bases from V and 6 from J; bases not matched to a gene: 6. CDR3 length: 14 residues. Amplification from RNA transcripts yielded the TCR beta CDR3 regions. HTBI primers primed a first-round RT-PCR, and a second-round multiplex PCR followed. TCRdb independently ran MiXCR on the multiplex PCR reads; one entry per CDR3 protein. The sample carries 580,000 or so distinct CDR3 sequences, about 40% recorded once. Regarding this clonotype: Antigen specificity is unknown.

The sequence was obtained from an adult man with Graves' hyperthyroidism. This chain joins TRBV11-2 and TRBJ1-2, with 8 bases aligning to TRBD1. The source material was peripheral blood or thyroid tissue (not recorded which). CDR3 DNA sequence: TGTGCCAGCAGCTTGGGGCAGGGGGCAGATGGCTACACCTTC. Translated: CASSLGQGADGYTF.